Below, 14 T cell receptor beta chains from the same sample are listed, as sequenced in a study of cytomegalovirus exposure and HLA in healthy donors (dated by TCRdb to 2016 to 2017). The library was generated by the immunoSEQ multiplex PCR assay. The multiplex PCR relied on a mix of 60 forward primers for TCR Vbeta segments and 13 reverse primers for TCR Jbeta segments. TCRdb mirrors the immuneACCESS table, restricted to in-frame sequences. Some clones are absent from its copies; in checked studies, under half trace to an unresolved V gene, and the reason for the others is unknown. In all, the sample holds roughly 70,000 clones, and roughly 79% of those were seen once. Together, the top ten hold approximately 6.3% of the sample. Sequencing was done on a sample of PBMCs. The receptors originated from a man aged 50 to 60 in good health and CMV-seronegative.

The chain links TRBV19 to TRBJ1-1; maybe TRBD1 (6 bases). CDR1 LNHDA and CDR2 SQIVND come from the germline V gene (reference sequence). The CDR3 totals 14 residues. Trimming cost V 6 bases and J 0 bases, with 11 bases left between them. DNA for the CDR3: TGTGCCAGTAGAAGAGACAGGTTGAACACTGAAGCTTTCTTT. This gives the protein CASRRDRLNTEAFF. Drawing the rest from reference TRBV19 and TRBJ1-1, the complete variable domain is DGGITQSPKYLFRKEGQNVTLSCEQNLNHDAMYWYRQDPGQGLRLIYYSQIVNDFQKGDIAEGYSVSREKKESFPLTVTSAQKNPTAFYLCASRRDRLNTEAFFGQGTRLTVV.

This chain links TRBV7-6 with TRBJ2-1, with TRBD2 matching over 7 bases. The CDR3 spans 15 residues. Per germline, CDR1 SGHVS and CDR2 FNYEAQ. V shed 5 bases, J shed 2 bases, and the junction held 6 bases outside the gene matches. CDR3 loop: CASSRSGITYNEQFF. CDR3 DNA sequence: TGTGCCAGCAGCCGGAGCGGGATCACCTACAATGAGCAGTTCTTC. The full variable domain, rest sourced from reference TRBV7-6 and TRBJ2-1, is GAGVSQSPRYKVTKRGQDVALRCDPISGHVSLYWYRQALGQGPEFLTYFNYEAQQDKSGLPNDRFSAERPEGSISTLTIQRTEQRDSAMYRCASSRSGITYNEQFFGPGTRLTVL.

The genes are TRBV28 and TRBJ1-4; D is unresolved. This CDR3 spans 15 amino acids. Germline-derived CDR1 and CDR2 are MDHEN and SYDVKM. Trimming stripped 2 bases from V and 3 bases from J, with 10 bases between. The DNA for the CDR3 is TGTGCCAGCAGTTTAAGCGGAACAGCTAATGAAAAACTGTTTTTT. Protein sequence: CASSLSGTANEKLFF.

CDR3 in DNA: TGTGCCAGCAGTGAAAGTCAGAATTCACCCCTCCACTTT. Translation gives CASSESQNSPLHF. This sequence joins TRBV25-1 and TRBJ1-6; D is unresolved. V was trimmed by 2 bases and J by 7 bases, leaving 6 bases between them. CDR1 MGHDK and CDR2 SYGVNS come from the germline V gene. The CDR3 is 13 amino acids.

The chain combines TRBV27 with TRBJ1-1; 8 bases are shared with TRBD1. Unmatched junction bases numbered 10, after V lost 6 bases and J lost 4 bases. Germline lookup yields CDR1 MNHEY and CDR2 SMNVEV (reference sequence). The CDR3 consists of 15 residues. In DNA form, the CDR3 reads TGTGCCAGCAGGACCTACCTAGGACAGGGCACTGAAGCTTTCTTT. This encodes CASRTYLGQGTEAFF.

The V call is TRBV29-1, the J call TRBJ2-7; 7 positions match TRBD2. This CDR3 spans 15 amino acids. The trim removed 5 bases at V and 2 bases at J, leaving 12 bases unmatched. CDR1 and CDR2 from the germline V gene are SQVTM and ANQGSEA. CDR3 loop: CSVTHNSGRAYEQYF. The CDR3 DNA follows: TGCAGCGTTACTCATAACTCGGGGAGGGCCTACGAGCAGTACTTC.

On this clone itself: One end of the junction does not line up with germline, which may come from a read error. The chain uses TRBV7-7 and TRBJ2-7; D might be TRBD1 (6 bases). Germline CDR1 and CDR2: SSHAT and FNYEAQ (reference sequence). The CDR3 has 16 amino acids. In DNA form, the CDR3 reads TGTGCTAGCAGCTTATATATGGGGGCGACTCCTAAAGAGCAGTACTTC. Its protein is CASSLYMGATPKEQYF.

The chain links TRBV6-5 to TRBJ1-1; D not certain. Germline CDR1 is MNHEY and CDR2 is SVGAGI. The CDR3 spans 14 residues. Trimming removed 0 bases from V and 3 bases from J, with 8 bases in between. Here the CDR3 DNA reads TGTGCCAGCAGTTACTCTAGTCGATACACTGAAGCTTTCTTT. Encoded protein: CASSYSSRYTEAFF.

The chain carries TRBV29-1 and TRBJ1-1; a possible D gene is TRBD1 (6 bases). CDR1 and CDR2 from the germline V gene are SQVTM and ANQGSEA. The CDR3 totals 12 residues. The V end lost 6 bases, the J end lost 4 bases, and 12 bases lay between the germline ends. The chain's CDR3 is CSVLGGGTEAFF. DNA of the CDR3: TGCAGCGTCCTGGGAGGGGGCACTGAAGCTTTCTTT. Based on the CDR3 plus reference TRBV29-1 and TRBJ1-1, the full variable domain is SAVISQKPSRDICQRGTSLTIQCQVDSQVTMMFWYRQQPGQSLTLIATANQGSEATYESGFVIDKFPISRPNLTFSTLTVSNMSPEDSSIYLCSVLGGGTEAFFGQGTRLTVV.

V gene TRBV29-1 combines with J gene TRBJ1-1, with TRBD1 matching over 7 bases. Trimming at V came to 5 bases and at J to 4 bases, leaving 7 bases not matched to a gene. The CDR3 totals 13 residues. Looked up from germline, CDR1 is SQVTM and CDR2 is ANQGSEA. CDR3 loop: CSVLRQGSTEAFF. CDR3 in DNA: TGCAGCGTTCTGAGACAGGGTTCCACTGAAGCTTTCTTT.

The gene calls are TRBV6-5 and TRBJ1-1, with D possibly TRBD1 on 6 matching bases. The CDR3 has 14 amino acids. V gave up 0 bases and J gave up 6 bases, with 11 bases separating them. Germline V lookup: CDR1 MNHEY, CDR2 SVGAGI. The DNA for the CDR3 is TGTGCCAGCAGTTACTCCCAGGGGCTCTCTGAAGCTTTCTTT. Translated, it gives CASSYSQGLSEAFF.

V gene TRBV19 combines with J gene TRBJ2-5; D remains ambiguous. The germline V gene has CDR1 LNHDA and CDR2 SQIVND (reference sequence). Trimming cost V 1 base and J 3 bases, with 15 bases left between them. This CDR3 has 16 amino acids. CDR3 DNA sequence: TGTGCCAGTAGTATAGGGCCAGGTCCTCCGAAAGAGACCCAGTACTTC. The encoded protein is CASSIGPGPPKETQYF.

Here the CDR3 reads CASSDRGQGVFRANVLTF. CDR3 nucleotides: TGTGCCAGCAGTGACAGGGGACAGGGGGTGTTTCGGGCCAACGTCCTGACTTTC. This chain uses TRBV25-1 with TRBJ2-6; 11 nucleotides match TRBD1. V shed 3 bases and J 5 bases; nucleotides not matched to a gene: 9. Germline CDR1 is MGHDK and CDR2 is SYGVNS. The CDR3 consists of 18 residues.

The chain employs TRBV5-1 and TRBJ2-2; D gene uncertain. This CDR3 is 15 amino acids long. The germline V gene encodes CDR1 SGHRS and CDR2 YFSETQ. Trimming pared 0 bases from V and 2 bases from J, leaving 8 bases between. In DNA form, the CDR3 reads TGCGCCAGCAGCTTGGTTTCTGTAAACACCGGGGAGCTGTTTTTT. Translated: CASSLVSVNTGELFF.